What follows describes a single T cell receptor beta chain. Its specificity is unknown. This sample is part of a study of shared clonotypes between healthy human individuals. Across the whole study: Used for every donor were three CD4 naive, three CD4 memory, two CD8 naive and one CD8 memory plate. Study-wide findings and caveats: Estimated clonotype richness was generally higher in naive than memory subsets.

Terminally differentiated effector memory CD45RA+ cells were excluded by CCR7 positive selection of CD45RO-negative cells. Clones were sequenced by immunoSEQ multiplex PCR, and TCRdb holds only the in-frame ones, with some missing. Among under 2,000,000 clones listed, around 96% were seen once. Trimming took 4 bases from V and 0 from J, leaving 15 bases between them. Germline V CDR1 and CDR2: SNHLY, FYNNEI. The CDR3 totals 17 residues. The receptor was isolated from a young man in good health. What was sequenced was naive CD8+ T cells sorted from blood. The V gene is TRBV2, the J gene TRBJ2-2; possibly TRBD1 for D (6 bases). CDR3 bases: TGTGCCAGCAGTGGGATGGCAGGGGAATCGAACACCGGGGAGCTGTTTTTT. It specifies CASSGMAGESNTGELFF. Together with reference TRBV2 and TRBJ2-2, the CDR3 gives the full variable domain: EPEVTQTPSHQVTQMGQEVILRCVPISNHLYFYWYRQILGQKVEFLVSFYNNEISEKSEIFDDQFSVERPDGSNFTLKIRSTKLEDSAMYFCASSGMAGESNTGELFFGEGSRLTVL.